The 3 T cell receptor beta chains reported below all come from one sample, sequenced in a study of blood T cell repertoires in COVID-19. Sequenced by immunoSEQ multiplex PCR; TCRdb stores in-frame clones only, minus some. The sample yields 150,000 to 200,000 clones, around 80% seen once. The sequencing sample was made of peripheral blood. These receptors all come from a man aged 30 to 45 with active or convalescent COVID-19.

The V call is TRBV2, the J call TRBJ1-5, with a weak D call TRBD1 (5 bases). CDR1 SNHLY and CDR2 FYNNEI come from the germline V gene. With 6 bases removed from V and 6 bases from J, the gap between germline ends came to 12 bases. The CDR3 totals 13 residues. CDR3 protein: CASRPGGTQPQHF. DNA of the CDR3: TGTGCCAGCAGGCCCGGGGGAACTCAGCCCCAGCATTTT.

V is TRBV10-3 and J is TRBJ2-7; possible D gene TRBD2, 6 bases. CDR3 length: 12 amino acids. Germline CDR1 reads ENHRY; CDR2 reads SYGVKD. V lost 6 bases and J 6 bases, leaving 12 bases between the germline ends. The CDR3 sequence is CAISQEGGEQYV. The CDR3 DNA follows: TGTGCCATCAGCCAGGAGGGTGGCGAGCAGTACGTC.

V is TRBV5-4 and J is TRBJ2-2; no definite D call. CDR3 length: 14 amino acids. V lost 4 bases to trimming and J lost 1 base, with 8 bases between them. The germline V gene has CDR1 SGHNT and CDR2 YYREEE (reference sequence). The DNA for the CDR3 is TGTGCCAGCAGCCTAGGAAAGAACACCGGGGAGCTGTTTTTT. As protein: CASSLGKNTGELFF. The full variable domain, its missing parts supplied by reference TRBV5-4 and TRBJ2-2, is ETGVTQSPTHLIKTRGQQVTLRCSSQSGHNTVSWYQQALGQGPQFIFQYYREEENGRGNFPPRFSGLQFPNYSSELNVNALELDDSALYLCASSLGKNTGELFFGEGSRLTVL.